These 25 T cell receptor beta chains were all obtained from the same sample, sequenced in a study of blood T cell repertoires in COVID-19. Generated by immunoSEQ multiplex PCR, the TCRdb table keeps only in-frame clones and is missing some. The sample comprises approximately 130,000 clones, about 87% of which are singletons, and 2% to 2.5% rests with the top ten. What was sequenced was peripheral blood. The receptors derive from a man aged 50-59 years with active COVID-19.

The rearrangement links TRBV3-1 (or the pseudogene TRBV3-2) to TRBJ2-1; D is undetermined. This CDR3 is built from 16 residues. V was trimmed by 1 base and J by 7 bases, leaving 17 bases between them. Per germline, CDR1 LGHDT and CDR2 YNNKEL (reference sequence). CDR3 nucleotide sequence: TGTGCCAGCAGCCAAGGCGTTGGTCTAACGGGTAATGAGCAGTTCTTC. The encoded protein is CASSQGVGLTGNEQFF.

This chain uses TRBV19 with TRBJ2-3; 8 bases map to TRBD2. V lost 6 bases to trimming and J lost 5 bases; unmatched junction nucleotides: 4. This CDR3 spans 13 amino acids. Germline CDR1 is LNHDA and CDR2 is SQIVND (reference sequence). The CDR3 is CASSGGGKDTQYF. The CDR3 nucleotides read TGTGCCAGTAGCGGGGGGGGGAAAGATACGCAGTATTTT.

V gene TRBV18 combines with J gene TRBJ1-5; tentative D call: TRBD1 (6 bases). The CDR3 runs to 14 residues. Germline V CDR1 and CDR2: KGHSH, LQKENI. V was clipped by 3 bases and J by 5 bases, with 11 bases between them. The DNA for the CDR3 is TGTGCCAGCTCACCGTCCAGGGGCGATCAGCCCCAGCATTTT. It specifies CASSPSRGDQPQHF.

The chain combines TRBV4-2 with TRBJ1-4; 9 nucleotides match TRBD1. V lost 3 bases, J lost 2 bases, and 4 bases stayed unmatched. This CDR3 contains 16 residues. Germline CDR1 reads LGHNA; CDR2 reads YNFKEQ. The CDR3 DNA reads as TGTGCCAGCAGCCAGGGTGGACAGGGGACTAATGAAAAACTGTTTTTT. Protein sequence: CASSQGGQGTNEKLFF.

The chain joins TRBV3-1 (or the pseudogene TRBV3-2) to TRBJ2-1; TRBD2 might be the D (6 bases). CDR1 LGHDT and CDR2 YNNKEL come from the germline V gene (reference sequence). Trimming pared 0 bases from V and 9 bases from J, leaving 12 bases between. The CDR3 covers 14 residues. The CDR3 nucleotides are TGTGCCAGCAGCCAAGATCCCTGGCGGGGTGAGCAGTTCTTC. Translated, it gives CASSQDPWRGEQFF.

This chain links TRBV5-4 with TRBJ2-4, with TRBD2 matching over 7 bases. Germline V gene data show CDR1 as SGHNT and CDR2 as YYREEE (reference sequence). The CDR3 totals 14 residues. V gave up 0 bases and J gave up 6 bases; unmatched junction bases: 3. The CDR3 here is CASSLDGGINIQYF. The CDR3 DNA reads as TGTGCCAGCAGCTTGGACGGGGGGATAAACATTCAGTACTTC. Combining the CDR3 with reference TRBV5-4 and TRBJ2-4 gives the whole variable domain ETGVTQSPTHLIKTRGQQVTLRCSSQSGHNTVSWYQQALGQGPQFIFQYYREEENGRGNFPPRFSGLQFPNYSSELNVNALELDDSALYLCASSLDGGINIQYFGAGTRLSVL.

The V and J genes are TRBV4-3 and TRBJ2-5, with D possibly being TRBD2 (5 bases). The ends were cut back, 1 base at V and 5 bases at J, with 14 bases in the middle. This CDR3 has 15 residues. Looked up from germline, CDR1 is LGHNA and CDR2 is YSLEER. CDR3 sequence reads: CASSQGVGDGETQYF. The CDR3 DNA follows: TGCGCCAGCAGCCAAGGTGTGGGAGATGGGGAGACCCAGTACTTC.

This clone was recorded only once. The chain is built from TRBV30 and TRBJ1-4; D gene uncertain. The CDR3 consists of 15 residues. V dropped 5 bases and J dropped 0 bases, with 13 bases sitting between them. In germline, CDR1 is GTSNPN, CDR2 SVGIG (reference sequence). Written as DNA, the CDR3 is TGTGCCTGGGATCTCACCGGGTCAACTAATGAAAAACTGTTTTTT. Encoded protein: CAWDLTGSTNEKLFF.

The chain is built from TRBV11-2 and TRBJ2-5, with a possible D match to TRBD2 (6 bases). V was shortened by 0 bases and J by 4 bases, with 12 bases between the two germline ends. The CDR3 has 15 residues. Germline V gene sequence: CDR1 SGHAT, CDR2 FQNNGV. The CDR3 sequence: CASSLDHLSGETQYF. The CDR3 DNA is TGTGCCAGCAGCTTAGATCATCTTAGCGGAGAGACCCAGTACTTC.

The chain links TRBV6-2 or TRBV6-3 to TRBJ2-7; D unresolved. V shed 6 bases and J shed 5 bases, with 11 bases lying between them. The CDR3 has 12 amino acids. Germline V gives CDR1 MNHEY, CDR2 SVGEGT. CDR3 in amino acids: CASSRVSHEQYF. DNA for the CDR3: TGTGCCAGCAGCCGCGTAAGCCACGAGCAGTACTTC.

This clone has a handful of counts. V gene TRBV15 combines with J gene TRBJ2-6; D perhaps matches TRBD2 (5 bases). The CDR3 runs 14 residues. Germline V CDR1 and CDR2: LNHNV, YYDKDF (reference sequence). Trimming shortened V by 8 bases and J by 4 bases, and 12 bases separated the two germline ends. The CDR3 coding sequence is TGTGCCACCCGTGGATCGGGGGGGGCCAACGTCCTGACTTTC. It is translated as CATRGSGGANVLTF.

The J gene is TRBJ1-3, the V gene TRBV3-1 (or the pseudogene TRBV3-2); weak D call: TRBD1 (5 bases). The germline V gene encodes CDR1 LGHDT and CDR2 YNNKEL (reference sequence). The V end was cut by 2 bases, the J end by 4 bases, with 18 bases between. This CDR3 contains 17 residues. The CDR3 protein is CASSQRSPRTSGNTIYF. The CDR3 DNA follows: TGTGCCAGCAGCCAAAGGAGCCCCAGGACATCGGGAAACACCATATATTTT.

V gene TRBV6-1 combines with J gene TRBJ1-5; D uncertain. Germline assignment: CDR1 MNHNS and CDR2 SASEGT. CDR3 length: 16 amino acids. Between the trimmed V and J ends, which lost 2 bases and 0 bases, there was a span of 11 bases. CDR3 sequence reads: CASSEIAQLSNQPQHF. The DNA for the CDR3 is TGTGCCAGCAGTGAAATCGCACAGCTTAGCAATCAGCCCCAGCATTTT.

The V gene is TRBV7-2, the J gene TRBJ1-5; a weak D match, TRBD1 (5 bases). The CDR3 length is 13 residues. Germline V lookup: CDR1 SGHTA, CDR2 FQGNSA. V was pared by 3 bases and J by 5 bases, with 8 bases between. CDR3 region: CASSFRVDQPQHF. The DNA of the CDR3 is TGTGCCAGCAGCTTCAGGGTCGATCAGCCCCAGCATTTT.

The chain is built from TRBV7-2 and TRBJ2-2, with D possibly being TRBD1 (6 bases). Germline CDR1 SGHTA, CDR2 FQGNSA. CDR3 size: 14 residues. With 7 bases removed from V and 1 base from J, the gap between germline ends came to 10 bases. The CDR3 is CASIQTGNTGELFF. The CDR3 bases are TGTGCCAGCATCCAGACAGGGAACACCGGGGAGCTGTTTTTT.

The V and J genes are TRBV7-6 and TRBJ2-3; TRBD2 might be the D (6 bases). V gave up 5 bases and J gave up 0 bases, with 18 bases separating them. The CDR3 totals 17 residues. Germline assignment: CDR1 SGHVS and CDR2 FNYEAQ. The CDR3 is CASSPLISGRSTDTQYF. The CDR3, as DNA: TGTGCCAGCAGCCCTCTAATCAGCGGGCGTAGCACAGATACGCAGTATTTT. Supplemented by reference TRBV7-6 and TRBJ2-3, the full variable domain reads GAGVSQSPRYKVTKRGQDVALRCDPISGHVSLYWYRQALGQGPEFLTYFNYEAQQDKSGLPNDRFSAERPEGSISTLTIQRTEQRDSAMYRCASSPLISGRSTDTQYFGPGTRLTVL.

The chain couples TRBV7-2 to TRBJ1-1, with 8 bases that match TRBD1. The germline V gene has CDR1 SGHTA and CDR2 FQGNSA. This CDR3 is built from 14 residues. Trimming at V came to 5 bases and at J to 3 bases, leaving 5 bases not matched to a gene. Here the CDR3 reads CASSANRGDTEAFF. CDR3 sequence (DNA): TGTGCCAGCAGCGCAAACAGGGGGGACACTGAAGCTTTCTTT. Full variable domain (remainder filled in from reference TRBV7-2 and TRBJ1-1): GAGVSQSPSNKVTEKGKDVELRCDPISGHTALYWYRQSLGQGLEFLIYFQGNSAPDKSGLPSDRFSAERTGGSVSTLTIQRTQQEDSAVYLCASSANRGDTEAFFGQGTRLTVV.

This clone has just one count. This chain links TRBV6-2 or TRBV6-3 with TRBJ2-2; 14 nucleotides match TRBD2. The germline gives CDR1 MNHEY, CDR2 SVGEGT. V shed 5 bases and J 7 bases; nucleotides not matched to a gene: 9. The CDR3 spans 17 residues. CDR3 coding DNA: TGTGCCAGCAGTCGCACAGGGACTAGCGGGGGCCACGGGGAGCTGTTTTTT. It is translated as CASSRTGTSGGHGELFF.

This chain connects TRBV5-1 to TRBJ1-2; 8 bases fit TRBD1. The CDR3 loop spans 17 amino acids. The germline gives CDR1 SGHRS, CDR2 YFSETQ. Germline trimming cut 0 bases from V and 2 bases from J; bases unmatched to any gene: 9. The CDR3 loop reads CASSLGRTGFKNYGYTF. The CDR3 nucleotides read TGCGCCAGCAGCTTGGGAAGGACAGGGTTTAAAAACTATGGCTACACCTTC.

J is TRBJ1-3 and V is TRBV3-1 (or the pseudogene TRBV3-2); unclear D gene. The germline V gene has CDR1 LGHDT and CDR2 YNNKEL (reference sequence). With 4 bases removed from V and 0 bases from J, the gap between germline ends came to 10 bases. This CDR3 has 15 amino acids. The CDR3 spells CASSLAASSGNTIYF. CDR3 DNA sequence: TGTGCCAGCAGCCTCGCGGCCTCCTCTGGAAACACCATATATTTT.

The chain links TRBV18 to TRBJ1-2, with D possibly being TRBD1 (6 bases). V dropped 7 bases and J dropped 2 bases, with 14 bases sitting between them. CDR1 and CDR2 (germline): KGHSH, LQKENI. CDR3 size: 14 residues. This chain's CDR3 is CASFVRGSNYGYTF. CDR3 nucleotides: TGTGCCAGCTTTGTCAGGGGTTCGAACTATGGCTACACCTTC.

Turning to this clone: The sample has other DNA sequences that encode this CDR3 too. The V call is TRBV6-1, the J call TRBJ1-1, with no clear D. Germline V CDR1 and CDR2: MNHNS, SASEGT. CDR3 size: 12 residues. V lost 1 base and J 7 bases, leaving 7 bases between the germline ends. Here the CDR3 reads CASSEVRSEAFF. CDR3 bases: TGTGCCAGCAGTGAAGTTAGGAGTGAAGCTTTCTTT.

The chain has TRBV7-3 and TRBJ2-1, with TRBD1 identical over 10 bases. The CDR3 is made up of 15 amino acids. Trimming at V came to 5 bases and at J to 4 bases, leaving 5 bases not matched to a gene. Germline V gene data show CDR1 as SGHTA and CDR2 as FQGTGA. CDR3: CASSPDRGEYNEQFF. CDR3 DNA sequence: TGTGCCAGCAGCCCGGACAGGGGGGAGTACAATGAGCAGTTCTTC.

The rearrangement uses TRBV5-4 and TRBJ2-7; D ambiguous. CDR1 and CDR2 from the germline V gene are SGHNT and YYREEE (reference sequence). The ends were cut back, 1 base at V and 3 bases at J, with 8 bases in the middle. The CDR3 loop spans 13 amino acids. This CDR3 reads CASSLPSSYEQYF. The DNA for the CDR3 is TGTGCCAGCAGCTTGCCGAGTAGCTACGAGCAGTACTTC.

The chain is built from TRBV25-1 and TRBJ1-5; tentative D call: TRBD1 (6 bases). The germline V gene encodes CDR1 MGHDK and CDR2 SYGVNS. V was shortened by 5 bases and J by 0 bases, with 11 bases between the two germline ends. The CDR3 length is 15 residues. This CDR3 is CASSSGAYSNQPQHF. CDR3 nucleotide sequence: TGTGCCAGCAGTTCAGGGGCCTATAGCAATCAGCCCCAGCATTTT.